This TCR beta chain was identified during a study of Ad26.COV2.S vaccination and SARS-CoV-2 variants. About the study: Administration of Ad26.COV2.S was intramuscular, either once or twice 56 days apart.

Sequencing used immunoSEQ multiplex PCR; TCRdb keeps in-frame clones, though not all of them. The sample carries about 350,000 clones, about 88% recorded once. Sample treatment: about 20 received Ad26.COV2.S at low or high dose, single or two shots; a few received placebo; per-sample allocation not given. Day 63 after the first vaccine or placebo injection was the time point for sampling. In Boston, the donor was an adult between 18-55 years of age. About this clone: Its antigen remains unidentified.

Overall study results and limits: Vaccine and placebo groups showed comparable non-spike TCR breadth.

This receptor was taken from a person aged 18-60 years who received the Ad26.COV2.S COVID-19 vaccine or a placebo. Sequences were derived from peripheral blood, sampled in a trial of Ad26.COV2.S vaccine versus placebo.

DNA for the CDR3: TGTGCCAGCAGCCCCCGGGAACGCTCCTACAATGAGCAGTTCTTC. Amino acids: CASSPRERSYNEQFF. V usage is TRBV9 and J usage is TRBJ2-1, with D maybe TRBD2 (5 bases). CDR1 is SGDLS and CDR2 is YYNGEE in the germline V gene. The CDR3 has 15 residues. Deletions cut 4 bases from V and 0 bases from J, with 11 bases between.